The present T cell receptor (beta chain) was sequenced within a study of Ad26.COV2.S vaccination and SARS-CoV-2 variants. This clone turned up a few times. Its antigen is unknown. V lost 0 bases and J 1 base, leaving 13 bases between the germline ends. This CDR3 region has 17 residues. Looked up from germline, CDR1 is SNHLY and CDR2 is FYNNEI. The table came from immunoSEQ multiplex PCR; TCRdb's copy has only in-frame clones and leaves some out. The profile shows around 310,000 clones, roughly 90% of them singletons. General study results and limits: Estimates derived from TCR breadth and depth analyses may have underestimated total T cell responses. Similar non-spike TCR breadth was observed in recipients of vaccine and of placebo.

The treatment is: some 20 received Ad26.COV2.S at low or high dose, single or two shots; 5 received placebo; per-sample allocation not given. Samples were taken on day 63 after the first vaccine or placebo injection. What was given as vaccine was an Ad26 vector encoding Wuhan-strain SARS-CoV-2 spike. The V call is TRBV2, the J call TRBJ1-5; D is perhaps TRBD1 (6 bases). Source: peripheral blood, taken in a trial of Ad26.COV2.S vaccine versus placebo. The receptor comes from a person aged 18-65 years who received the Ad26.COV2.S COVID-19 vaccine or a placebo. The CDR3 DNA reads TGTGCCAGCAGTGAAGCAAGGGGGTCTGGGAGCAATCAGCCCCAGCATTTT. It yields the protein CASSEARGSGSNQPQHF.